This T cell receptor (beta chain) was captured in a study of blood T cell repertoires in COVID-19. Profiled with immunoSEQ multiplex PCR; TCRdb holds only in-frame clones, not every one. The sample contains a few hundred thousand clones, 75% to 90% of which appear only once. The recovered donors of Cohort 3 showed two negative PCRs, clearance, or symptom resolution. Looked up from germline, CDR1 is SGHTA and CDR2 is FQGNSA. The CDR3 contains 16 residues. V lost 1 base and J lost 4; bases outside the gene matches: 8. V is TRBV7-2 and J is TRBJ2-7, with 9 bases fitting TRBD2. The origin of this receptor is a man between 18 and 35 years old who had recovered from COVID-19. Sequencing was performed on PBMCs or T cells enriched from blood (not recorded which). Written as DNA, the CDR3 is TGTGCCAGCAGCTTAGTAGCGGGGGAGAGGTTTTACGAGCAGTACTTC. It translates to CASSLVAGERFYEQYF.